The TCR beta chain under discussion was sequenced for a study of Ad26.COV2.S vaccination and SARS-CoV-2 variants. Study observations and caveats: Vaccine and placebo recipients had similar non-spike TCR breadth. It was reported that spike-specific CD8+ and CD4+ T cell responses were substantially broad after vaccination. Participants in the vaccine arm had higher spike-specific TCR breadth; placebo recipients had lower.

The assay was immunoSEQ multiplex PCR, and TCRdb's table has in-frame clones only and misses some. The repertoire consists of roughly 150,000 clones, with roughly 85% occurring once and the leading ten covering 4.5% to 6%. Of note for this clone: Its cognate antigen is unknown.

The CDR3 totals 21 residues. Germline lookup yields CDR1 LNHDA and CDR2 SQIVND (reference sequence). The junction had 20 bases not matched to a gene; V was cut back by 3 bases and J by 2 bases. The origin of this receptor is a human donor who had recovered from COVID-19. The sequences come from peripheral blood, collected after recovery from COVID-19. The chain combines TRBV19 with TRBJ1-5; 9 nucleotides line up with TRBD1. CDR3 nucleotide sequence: TGTGCCAGTAGTATCATCCCGGGACAGGGCCCCGGCTATCGTGGCAATCAGCCCCAGCATTTT. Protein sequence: CASSIIPGQGPGYRGNQPQHF.